This T cell receptor beta chain derives from a study of Ad26.COV2.S vaccination and SARS-CoV-2 variants. Assay: immunoSEQ multiplex PCR; the TCRdb copy retains only in-frame clones and omits some. This table has some 400,000 clones, around 89% appearing once. Regarding treatment: 15 to 20 received Ad26.COV2.S at low or high dose, single or two shots; roughly five received placebo; per-sample allocation not given. The study sampled participants on day 63 after the first vaccine or placebo injection. V shed 8 bases and J 6 bases; nucleotides not matched to a gene: 5. Per germline, CDR1 LNHDA and CDR2 SQIVND (reference sequence). This CDR3 comprises 12 residues.

The sequencing used peripheral blood, collected in a trial of Ad26.COV2.S vaccine versus placebo. This sequence was found in a person between 18 and 60 years old who received the Ad26.COV2.S COVID-19 vaccine or a placebo. The chain couples TRBV19 to TRBJ2-3; 7 positions match TRBD1. DNA for the CDR3: TGTGCCAGTTCTCCGGACAGGGATACGCAGTATTTT. Protein product: CASSPDRDTQYF.